Here is one T cell receptor beta chain with its context. The antigen is unknown. The data originate from a study of CD8+ T cells in alopecia areata. Whole-study context: Treated patients took oral tofacitinib at 5 to 10 mg twice daily. Study-wide points: Lesional scalp displayed greater clonality than normal scalp, most notably in alopecia totalis/universalis. For patients receiving tofacitinib, scalp clonality and expanded CD8+ clones among the top 100 significantly decreased.

The CDR3 is 14 residues long. Germline V gene sequence: CDR1 MNHNS, CDR2 SASEGT. The trim removed 7 bases at V and 6 bases at J, leaving 7 bases unmatched. Sequencing used cDNA as its template, made by extracting RNA and reverse transcribing it. Profiled with immunoSEQ multiplex PCR; TCRdb holds only in-frame clones, not every one. The sample gives 210,000 or so clones, approximately 72% of which show up once; roughly 1.2% is in the top ten. Treatment denoted: oral pan-JAK inhibitor, 5-10 mg twice daily. The clonotype originates from a human donor with alopecia areata. The source was CD4+ T cells sorted from blood, collected at approximately week 42, from a patient treated with tofacitinib. V and J are TRBV6-1 and TRBJ2-1; 9 nucleotides agree with TRBD2. CDR3 DNA: TGTGCCAGCATAAGGCGGGGGGGATCCAATGAGCAGTTCTTC. Its protein is CASIRRGGSNEQFF.